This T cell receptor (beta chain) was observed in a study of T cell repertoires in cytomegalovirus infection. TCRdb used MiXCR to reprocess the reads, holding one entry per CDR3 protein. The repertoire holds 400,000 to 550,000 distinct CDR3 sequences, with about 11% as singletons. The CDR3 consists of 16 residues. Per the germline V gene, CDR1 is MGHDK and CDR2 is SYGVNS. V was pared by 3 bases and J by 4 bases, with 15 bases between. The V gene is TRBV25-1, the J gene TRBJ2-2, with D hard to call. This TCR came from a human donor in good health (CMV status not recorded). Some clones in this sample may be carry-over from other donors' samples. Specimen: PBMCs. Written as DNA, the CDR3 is TGTGCCAGCAGTGACCTGGGTCTAGAGGCCACCGGGGAGCTGTTTTTT. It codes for CASSDLGLEATGELFF.